This T cell receptor beta chain was captured by sequencing in a study of blood T cell repertoires in COVID-19. Study in general: Sites across the United States, Italy and Spain contributed samples from acute and convalescent COVID-19.

Sequenced by immunoSEQ multiplex PCR; TCRdb stores in-frame clones only, minus some. Found here are hundreds of thousands of clones, around 90% of them singletons; the top ten hold 3%. Residents of under 25 US areas, aged about 18 to 95 years, made up the participants. Participant reports of clinical history set cohort assignment. Germline CDR1 reads MDHEN; CDR2 reads SYDVKM. The V and J ends lost 6 bases and 3 bases, in that order; junction bases with no gene match: 8. CDR3 length: 16 residues. The origin of this receptor is a woman aged 50 to 65 who had recovered from COVID-19. Sequencing was carried out using PBMCs or T cells enriched from blood (not recorded which). The chain carries TRBV28 and TRBJ1-6; 7 bases match TRBD1. The CDR3 DNA follows: TGTGCCAGCAGACCTTCGACAGGGAACTATAATTCACCCCTCCACTTT. This encodes CASRPSTGNYNSPLHF.